These 14 T cell receptor beta chains originate from one sample sequenced in a study of lymphopenia after photon versus proton radiotherapy. Some clones are missing from TCRdb's copy, which holds only in-frame ones; the method was immunoSEQ multiplex PCR. The table lists 20,000 to 25,000 clones, more than 75% of them singletons, with roughly 24% in the top ten. This specimen consisted of peripheral blood, obtained from a patient treated with photon-based radiotherapy. These receptors came from a man in his forties with gastric cancer.

V and J are TRBV2 and TRBJ2-5; 9 positions agree with TRBD2. The CDR3 totals 16 residues. The V segment lost 3 bases and the J segment 5 bases; nucleotides outside the gene matches: 10. Germline V CDR1 and CDR2: SNHLY, FYNNEI. The CDR3 spells CASSDPQAGGVETQYF. As DNA, the CDR3 is TGTGCCAGCAGTGACCCCCAAGCGGGGGGAGTGGAGACCCAGTACTTC.

This clone was seen only once. The chain joins TRBV4-1 to TRBJ2-7; 7 nucleotides match TRBD2. Unmatched junction bases numbered 3, after V lost 1 base and J lost 0 bases. CDR1 is MGHRA, CDR2 YSYEKL, per germline. CDR3 length equals 15 residues. Here the CDR3 reads CASSQGGGRSYEQYF. The CDR3 nucleotides read TGCGCCAGCAGCCAAGGGGGGGGACGCTCCTACGAGCAGTACTTC.

The genes are TRBV6-1 and TRBJ1-3; 7 bases line up with TRBD1. The J segment lost 3 bases and the V segment lost 3 bases, leaving 2 bases of the junction unmatched. Germline V gives CDR1 MNHNS, CDR2 SASEGT. The CDR3 length is 14 residues. CDR3 loop: CASSEGDSGNTIYF. Here the CDR3 DNA reads TGTGCCAGCAGTGAGGGGGACAGTGGAAACACCATATATTTT.

This clone occurred once. For the CDR3, the DNA is TGTGCCAGCAGTCCGCGACAGGGGATGTGGCACTATGGCTACACCTTC. Amino acids: CASSPRQGMWHYGYTF. The gene calls are TRBV27 and TRBJ1-2, with 8 bases aligning to TRBD1. With V trimmed by 5 bases and J by 3 bases, 11 bases remained unmatched. This CDR3 contains 16 residues. The germline gives CDR1 MNHEY, CDR2 SMNVEV (reference sequence).

The genes are TRBV13 and TRBJ2-6; no clear D gene. From germline, CDR1 is PRHDT and CDR2 FYEKMQ (reference sequence). The CDR3 spans 17 residues. The V and J ends lost 1 base and 2 bases respectively, with 12 bases between them. The CDR3 DNA reads as TGTGCCAGCAGCTTAGAAGGGCCTTCCCCTGGGGCCAACGTCCTGACTTTC. This gives the protein CASSLEGPSPGANVLTF. The full variable domain, in which reference TRBV13 and TRBJ2-6 provide the parts outside the CDR3, is AAGVIQSPRHLIKEKRETATLKCYPIPRHDTVYWYQQGPGQDPQFLISFYEKMQSDKGSIPDRFSAQQFSDYHSELNMSSLELGDSALYFCASSLEGPSPGANVLTFGAGSRLTVL.

This clone came up once. The V call is TRBV7-3, the J call TRBJ2-3, with D possibly being TRBD2 (6 bases). V was shortened by 1 base and J by 3 bases, with 8 bases between the two germline ends. CDR1 and CDR2 (germline): SGHTA, FQGTGA. This CDR3 comprises 14 residues. Written as DNA, the CDR3 is TGTGCCAGCAGCTTAATGGGGGGTACAGATACGCAGTATTTT. Translating gives CASSLMGGTDTQYF.

CDR3 in DNA: TGTGCCAGCTCACCACCGGGACAGGGAGTGAACACTGAAGCTTTCTTT. The encoded protein is CASSPPGQGVNTEAFF. The rearrangement links TRBV18 to TRBJ1-1; 9 bases align to TRBD1. V lost 0 bases to trimming and J lost 0 bases; unmatched junction nucleotides: 2. Looked up from germline, CDR1 is KGHSH and CDR2 is LQKENI. The CDR3 consists of 16 residues.

The chain combines TRBV2 with TRBJ2-3, with 8 bases that match TRBD2. Losses at the gene ends were 4 bases for V and 1 base for J; bases not matched to a gene: 7. Per the germline V gene, CDR1 is SNHLY and CDR2 is FYNNEI. The CDR3 contains 16 residues. DNA of the CDR3: TGTGCCAGCAGTGTTGGCGGGGGGTCGGGCACAGATACGCAGTATTTT. This encodes CASSVGGGSGTDTQYF.

This clone was seen a few times. The chain joins TRBV7-2 to TRBJ1-2; D gene ambiguous. The germline V gene has CDR1 SGHTA and CDR2 FQGNSA. The CDR3 has 13 residues. Trimming took off 2 bases at V and 1 base at J, with 5 bases between the two ends. As DNA, the CDR3 is TGTGCCAGCAGCTTATCGAATAACTATGGCTACACCTTC. Its translation: CASSLSNNYGYTF.

The chain combines TRBV30 with TRBJ1-1; 8 bases fit TRBD1. This CDR3 has 17 amino acids. V shed 7 bases and J 3 bases; nucleotides not matched to a gene: 19. Germline loops: CDR1 GTSNPN, CDR2 SVGIG (reference sequence). The CDR3 sequence: CAYIIRGQGDRYTEAFF. The CDR3 DNA sequence: TGTGCCTACATCATCAGGGGGCAAGGAGATCGGTACACTGAAGCTTTCTTT.

Written as DNA, the CDR3 is TGTGCCAGTAGTAAACAGATCCCGAGATGGGACACCTCCTACGAGCAGTACTTC. This codes for CASSKQIPRWDTSYEQYF. The rearrangement links TRBV19 to TRBJ2-7, with TRBD1 as a possible D gene (6 bases). Trimming left V 4 bases short and J 0 bases short, with 22 bases between. The CDR3 spans 18 residues. CDR1 and CDR2 (germline): LNHDA, SQIVND (reference sequence).

V usage is TRBV18 and J usage is TRBJ2-7, with a tentative D call TRBD2 (7 bases). V shed 0 bases and J shed 3 bases, with 12 bases lying between them. CDR1 KGHSH and CDR2 LQKENI come from the germline V gene. The length of the CDR3 is 15 residues. As DNA, the CDR3 is TGTGCCAGCTCACCACCCGGGGGGCCCGTCTACGAGCAGTACTTC. The encoded protein is CASSPPGGPVYEQYF. The whole variable domain, remainder taken from reference TRBV18 and TRBJ2-7, is NAGVMQNPRHLVRRRGQEARLRCSPMKGHSHVYWYRQLPEEGLKFMVYLQKENIIDESGMPKERFSAEFPKEGPSILRIQQVVRGDSAAYFCASSPPGGPVYEQYFGPGTRLTVT.

The chain combines TRBV6-1 with TRBJ2-1; 10 positions match TRBD1. The germline CDR1 and CDR2 sequences are MNHNS and SASEGT. J lost 4 bases, V lost 0 bases, and 3 bases had no gene match. The CDR3 length is 16 residues. The CDR3 reads CASSEAGTGVYNEQFF. In DNA, the CDR3 is TGTGCCAGCAGTGAAGCGGGGACAGGGGTTTACAATGAGCAGTTCTTC.

This rearrangement joins TRBV11-2 to TRBJ2-1, with 8 bases identical to TRBD1. The CDR3 is 17 amino acids. The junction had 10 bases not matched to a gene; V was cut back by 5 bases and J by 1 base. Germline CDR1 and CDR2: SGHAT and FQNNGV. The CDR3 is CASSEGQGVGSYNEQFF. In DNA form, the CDR3 reads TGTGCCAGCAGCGAAGGACAGGGCGTGGGGTCCTACAATGAGCAGTTCTTC.